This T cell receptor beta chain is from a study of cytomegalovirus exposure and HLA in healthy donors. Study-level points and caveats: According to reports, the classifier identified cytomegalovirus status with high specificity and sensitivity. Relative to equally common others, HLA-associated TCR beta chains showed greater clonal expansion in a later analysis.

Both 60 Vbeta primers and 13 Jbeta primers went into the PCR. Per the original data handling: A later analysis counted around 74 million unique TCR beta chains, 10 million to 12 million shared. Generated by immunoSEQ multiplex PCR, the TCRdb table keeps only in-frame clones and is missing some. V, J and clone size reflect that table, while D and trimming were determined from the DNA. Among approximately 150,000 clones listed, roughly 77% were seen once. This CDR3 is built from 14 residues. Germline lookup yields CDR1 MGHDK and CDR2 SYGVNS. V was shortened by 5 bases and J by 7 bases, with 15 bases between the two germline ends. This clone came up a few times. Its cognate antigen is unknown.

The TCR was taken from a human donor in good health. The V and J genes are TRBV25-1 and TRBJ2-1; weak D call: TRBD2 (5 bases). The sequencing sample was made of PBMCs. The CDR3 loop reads CASSRQSRENEQFF. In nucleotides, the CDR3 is TGTGCCAGCAGTCGCCAGTCCCGGGAAAATGAGCAGTTCTTC.